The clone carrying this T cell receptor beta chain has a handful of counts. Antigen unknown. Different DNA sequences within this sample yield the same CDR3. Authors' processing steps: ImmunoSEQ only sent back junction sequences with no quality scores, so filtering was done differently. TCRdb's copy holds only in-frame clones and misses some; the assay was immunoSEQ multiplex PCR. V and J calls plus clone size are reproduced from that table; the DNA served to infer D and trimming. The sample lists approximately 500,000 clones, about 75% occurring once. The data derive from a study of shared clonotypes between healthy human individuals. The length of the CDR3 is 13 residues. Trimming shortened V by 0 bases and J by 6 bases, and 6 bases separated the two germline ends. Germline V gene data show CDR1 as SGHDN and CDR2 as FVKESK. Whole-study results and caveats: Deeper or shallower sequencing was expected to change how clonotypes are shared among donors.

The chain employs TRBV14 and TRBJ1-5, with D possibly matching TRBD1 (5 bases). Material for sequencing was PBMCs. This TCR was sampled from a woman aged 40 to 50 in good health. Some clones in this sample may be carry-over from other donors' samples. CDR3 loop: CASSQDRGQPQHF. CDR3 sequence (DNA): TGTGCCAGCAGCCAAGATAGGGGTCAGCCCCAGCATTTT.